This TCR beta chain stems from a study of blood T cells in healthy people across ages. Study-wide background: Researchers report that template switching captured about one barcoded beta molecule per two T cells.

This clonotype turned up a few times. Its specificity is not known. The CDR3 runs 15 residues. Germline V lookup: CDR1 SGDLS, CDR2 YYNGEE. V was clipped by 3 bases and J by 2 bases; unmatched bases: 7. Study-level findings and limits: The long-lived group displayed more naive CD4+ cells, plus higher diversity, than the aged donors did.

Together with a sample-barcoded 5' primer, a J-beta primer mix was included in a second PCR lasting about 6 to 12 cycles. One entry per CDR3 protein, called by TCRdb with MiXCR from the 5' RACE reads. The table records around 1.7 million distinct CDR3 sequences, roughly 28% of them present only once. This chain joins TRBV9 and TRBJ2-7; 8 positions agree with TRBD1. Sequenced: blood. This clonotype originated in a woman aged 25 to 39 in good health. This CDR3 reads CASSAGTGLPYEQYF. The CDR3 nucleotides read TGTGCCAGCAGCGCGGGGACAGGCCTCCCCTACGAGCAGTACTTC.